This T cell receptor beta chain was recorded in a study of blood T cell repertoires in COVID-19. The method was immunoSEQ multiplex PCR; TCRdb's version includes in-frame clones alone and lacks a portion of them. Among about 190,000 clones listed, approximately 91% were seen once. Losses at the gene ends were 6 bases for V and 4 bases for J; bases not matched to a gene: 6. The CDR3 totals 14 residues. Per the germline V gene, CDR1 is LGHDT and CDR2 is YNNKEL (reference sequence). Specimen: peripheral blood. V is TRBV3-1 (or the pseudogene TRBV3-2) and J is TRBJ1-3; TRBD1 aligns across 7 bases. The sequence derives from a man aged 30-40 years with acute or convalescent COVID-19. The CDR3 DNA is TGTGCCAGCAGACGACAGGGTTCCGGAAACACCATATATTTT. This encodes CASRRQGSGNTIYF.